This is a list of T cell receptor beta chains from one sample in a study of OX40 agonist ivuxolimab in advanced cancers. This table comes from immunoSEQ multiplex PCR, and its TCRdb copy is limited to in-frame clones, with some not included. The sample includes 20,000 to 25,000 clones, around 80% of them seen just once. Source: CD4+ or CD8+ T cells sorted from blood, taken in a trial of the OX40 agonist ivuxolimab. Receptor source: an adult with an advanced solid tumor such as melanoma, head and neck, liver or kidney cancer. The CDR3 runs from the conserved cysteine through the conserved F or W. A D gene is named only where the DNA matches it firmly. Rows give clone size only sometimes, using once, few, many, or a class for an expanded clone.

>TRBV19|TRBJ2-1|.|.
CASSIGQRNEQFF
TGTGCCAGTAGTATAGGACAGAGGAATGAGCAGTTCTTC
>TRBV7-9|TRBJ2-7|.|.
CASSSMAALLEQYF
TGTGCCAGCAGCTCGATGGCTGCTCTATTGGAGCAGTACTTC
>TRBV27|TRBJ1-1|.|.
CASSPEGGVNTEAFF
TGTGCCAGCTCCCCCGAGGGCGGAGTGAACACTGAAGCTTTCTTT
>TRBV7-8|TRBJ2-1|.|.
CASSPVEGPYNEQFF
TGTGCCAGCAGCCCCGTAGAAGGGCCCTACAATGAGCAGTTCTTC
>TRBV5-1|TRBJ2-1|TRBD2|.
CASSLGGGINEQFF
TGCGCCAGCAGCTTGGGCGGGGGGATCAATGAGCAGTTCTTC
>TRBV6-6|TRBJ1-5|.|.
CASSDGGGNQPQHF
TGTGCCAGCAGTGATGGTGGGGGGAATCAGCCCCAGCATTTT
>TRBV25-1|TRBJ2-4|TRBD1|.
CASSEGTGTDIQYF
TGTGCCAGCAGTGAAGGGACAGGGACGGACATTCAGTACTTC
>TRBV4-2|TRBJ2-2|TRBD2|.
CASSQGTGGRESDGELFF
TGTGCCAGCAGCCAAGGGACTGGCGGGAGAGAGTCGGACGGGGAGCTGTTTTTT
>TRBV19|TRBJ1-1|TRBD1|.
CASSQQGTEAFF
TGTGCCAGTAGCCAACAGGGGACTGAAGCTTTCTTT
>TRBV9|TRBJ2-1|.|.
CASSVEWRGIYNEQFF
TGTGCCAGCAGCGTAGAATGGAGGGGCATATACAATGAGCAGTTCTTC
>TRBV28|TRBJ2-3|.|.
CASSFPMVGDTQYF
TGTGCCAGCAGTTTCCCCATGGTCGGAGATACGCAGTATTTT
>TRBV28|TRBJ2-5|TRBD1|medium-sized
CASRWGQVQETQYF
TGTGCCAGCAGGTGGGGACAGGTCCAAGAGACCCAGTACTTC
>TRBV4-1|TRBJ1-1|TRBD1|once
CASSQAGGMNTEAFF
TGCGCCAGCAGCCAAGCAGGGGGAATGAACACTGAAGCTTTCTTT
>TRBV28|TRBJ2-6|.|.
CASSLRYSGANVLTF
TGTGCCAGCAGTTTGAGGTACTCTGGGGCCAACGTCCTGACTTTC
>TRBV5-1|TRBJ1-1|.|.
CASSPGLGMIEAFF
TGCGCCAGCAGCCCTGGACTTGGGATGATTGAAGCTTTCTTT
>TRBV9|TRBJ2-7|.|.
CASSEETPHEQYF
TGTGCCAGCAGCGAAGAAACGCCCCACGAGCAGTACTTC
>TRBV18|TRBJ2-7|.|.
CASSPPTGYEQYF
TGTGCCAGCTCACCTCCGACAGGTTACGAGCAGTACTTC
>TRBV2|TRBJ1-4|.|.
CASSPVGEKLFF
TGTGCCAGCAGTCCCGTGGGTGAAAAACTGTTTTTT
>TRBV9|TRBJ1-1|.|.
CASSPRGRAANTEAFF
TGTGCCAGCAGCCCCCGTGGTCGGGCAGCAAACACTGAAGCTTTCTTT
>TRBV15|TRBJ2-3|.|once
CATSRDLREPDTQYF
TGTGCCACCAGCAGAGATTTAAGGGAACCAGATACGCAGTATTTT
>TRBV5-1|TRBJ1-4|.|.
CASSPSKNTGANNEKLFF
TGCGCCAGCAGCCCCAGCAAGAATACTGGGGCGAATAATGAAAAACTGTTTTTT
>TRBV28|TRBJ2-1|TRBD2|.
CASSFPPGLAGGRRSYNEQFF
TGTGCCAGCAGTTTCCCTCCGGGACTAGCGGGGGGGCGTCGTTCCTACAATGAGCAGTTCTTC
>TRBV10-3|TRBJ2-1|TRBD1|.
CAITDPGTGDDEQFF
TGTGCCATCACCGACCCAGGGACAGGGGATGATGAGCAGTTCTTC
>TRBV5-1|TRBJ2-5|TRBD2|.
CASSWISGRAETQYF
TGCGCCAGCAGCTGGATAAGCGGGAGGGCCGAGACCCAGTACTTC
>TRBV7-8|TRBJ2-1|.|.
CASSLSSSYNEQFF
TGTGCCAGCAGCTTATCTAGCTCCTACAATGAGCAGTTCTTC
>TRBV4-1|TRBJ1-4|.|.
CASSQGRGGRVSATNEKLFF
TGCGCCAGCAGCCAAGGTCGCGGGGGGCGAGTTTCAGCAACTAATGAAAAACTGTTTTTT
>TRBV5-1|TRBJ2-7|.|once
CASSLALDWGGSYEQYF
TGCGCCAGCAGCTTGGCCCTGGACTGGGGGGGCTCATACGAGCAGTACTTC
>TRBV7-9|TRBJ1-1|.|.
CASSLLGGTEAFF
TGTGCCAGCAGCTTGTTAGGGGGCACTGAAGCTTTCTTT
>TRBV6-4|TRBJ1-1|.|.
CASSVLGDMNTEAFF
TGTGCCAGCAGTGTTCTCGGAGACATGAACACTGAAGCTTTCTTT
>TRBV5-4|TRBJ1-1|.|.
CASSWGGTEAFF
TGTGCCAGCAGCTGGGGAGGCACTGAAGCTTTCTTT
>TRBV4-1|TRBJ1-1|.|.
CASSLNTEAFF
TGCGCCAGCAGCCTCAACACTGAAGCTTTCTTT
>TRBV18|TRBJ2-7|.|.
CASSPEGTYEQYF
TGTGCCAGCTCGCCCGAGGGGACCTACGAGCAGTACTTC
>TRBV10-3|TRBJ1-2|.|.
CAISETDRFGYTF
TGTGCCATCAGTGAGACGGACCGCTTTGGCTACACCTTC
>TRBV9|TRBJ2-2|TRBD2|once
CASSVSGRANTGELFF
TGTGCCAGCAGCGTCAGCGGGAGGGCCAACACCGGGGAGCTGTTTTTT
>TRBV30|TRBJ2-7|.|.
CAWSGQPRAYEQYF
TGTGCCTGGAGTGGACAGCCGAGGGCCTACGAGCAGTACTTC
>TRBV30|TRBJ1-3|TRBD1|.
CACTGRGQTIDTIYF
TGTGCCTGCACCGGAAGGGGACAGACGATAGACACCATATATTTT
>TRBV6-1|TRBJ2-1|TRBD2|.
CAISDPGLAYNEQFF
TGTGCCATCAGTGATCCGGGACTAGCCTACAATGAGCAGTTCTTC
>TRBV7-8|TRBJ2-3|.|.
CASSPLEDTQYF
TGTGCCAGCAGCCCGCTAGAGGATACGCAGTATTTT
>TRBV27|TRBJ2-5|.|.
CASSLYGTRPMPTQYF
TGTGCCAGCAGTTTATACGGCACCCGGCCTATGCCGACCCAGTACTTC
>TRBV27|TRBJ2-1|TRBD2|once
CASNPSGEYNEQFF
TGTGCCAGCAACCCCAGCGGGGAGTACAATGAGCAGTTCTTC
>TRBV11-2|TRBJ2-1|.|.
CASSTLGAYNEQFF
TGTGCCAGCAGCACCCTTGGGGCCTACAATGAGCAGTTCTTC
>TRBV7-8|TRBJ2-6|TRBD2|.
CASSWGTGGYGANVLTF
TGTGCCAGCAGCTGGGGTACGGGAGGGTACGGGGCCAACGTCCTGACTTTC
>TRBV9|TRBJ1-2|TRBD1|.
CASSATGTGLAYGYTF
TGTGCCAGCAGCGCCACCGGGACAGGATTAGCTTATGGCTACACCTTC
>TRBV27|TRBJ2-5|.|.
CASRVREWGNQETQYF
TGTGCCAGCAGAGTCCGAGAGTGGGGTAACCAAGAGACCCAGTACTTC
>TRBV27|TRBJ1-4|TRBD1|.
CASSLYRGSEKLFF
TGTGCCAGCAGTTTGTACAGGGGGAGTGAAAAACTGTTTTTT
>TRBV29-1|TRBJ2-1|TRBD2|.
CSVGREAKQFF
TGCAGCGTTGGGCGGGAGGCGAAGCAGTTCTTC
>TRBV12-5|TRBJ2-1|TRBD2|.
CASAWTSPWEQFF
TGTGCTAGTGCCTGGACTAGCCCATGGGAGCAGTTCTTC
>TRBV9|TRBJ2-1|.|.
CASSVVYSYNEQFF
TGTGCCAGCAGCGTAGTTTACAGCTACAATGAGCAGTTCTTC
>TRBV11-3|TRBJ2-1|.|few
CASSLEDVWNEQFF
TGTGCCAGCAGCTTAGAGGACGTATGGAATGAGCAGTTCTTC
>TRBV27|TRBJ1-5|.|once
CASSLSRAYQPQHF
TGTGCCAGCAGTTTATCCAGGGCCTATCAGCCCCAGCATTTT
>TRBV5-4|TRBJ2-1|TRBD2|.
CASSLVAGPHNEQFF
TGTGCCAGCAGCTTGGTAGCGGGGCCTCACAATGAGCAGTTCTTC